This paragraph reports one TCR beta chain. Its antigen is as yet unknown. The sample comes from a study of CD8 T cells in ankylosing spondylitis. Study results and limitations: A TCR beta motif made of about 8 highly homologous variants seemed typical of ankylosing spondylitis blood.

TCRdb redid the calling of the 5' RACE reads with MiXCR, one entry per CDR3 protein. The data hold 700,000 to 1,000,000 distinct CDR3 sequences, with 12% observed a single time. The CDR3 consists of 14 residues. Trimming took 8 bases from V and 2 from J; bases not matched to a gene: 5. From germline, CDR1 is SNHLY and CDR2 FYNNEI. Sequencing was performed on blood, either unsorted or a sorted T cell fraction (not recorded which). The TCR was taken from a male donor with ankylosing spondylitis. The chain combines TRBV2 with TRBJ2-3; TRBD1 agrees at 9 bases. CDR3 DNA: TGTGCCAGCCTGTGGGACAGGGCCACAGATACGCAGTATTTT. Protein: CASLWDRATDTQYF.